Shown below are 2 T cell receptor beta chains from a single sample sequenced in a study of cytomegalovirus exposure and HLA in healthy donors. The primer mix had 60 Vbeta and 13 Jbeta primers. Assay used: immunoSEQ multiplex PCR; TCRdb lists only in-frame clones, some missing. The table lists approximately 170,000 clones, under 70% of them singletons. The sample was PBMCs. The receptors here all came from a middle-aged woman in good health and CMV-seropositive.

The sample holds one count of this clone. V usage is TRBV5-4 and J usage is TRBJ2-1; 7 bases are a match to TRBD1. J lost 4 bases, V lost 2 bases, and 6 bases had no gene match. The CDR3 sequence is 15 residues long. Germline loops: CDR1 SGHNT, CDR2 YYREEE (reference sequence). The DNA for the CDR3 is TGTGCCAGCAGCTTCCGGGACAGACTGTACAATGAGCAGTTCTTC. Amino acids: CASSFRDRLYNEQFF.

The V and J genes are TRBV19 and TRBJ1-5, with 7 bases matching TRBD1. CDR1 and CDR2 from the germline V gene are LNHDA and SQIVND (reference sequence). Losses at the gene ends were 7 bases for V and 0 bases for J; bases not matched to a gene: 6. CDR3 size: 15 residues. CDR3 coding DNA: TGTGCCAGTACCTGGACAGGCGATAGCAATCAGCCCCAGCATTTT. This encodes CASTWTGDSNQPQHF.